The next 18 T cell receptor beta chains were all read from a single sample in a study of T cells in Graves' hyperthyroidism and ophthalmopathy. RNA transcripts gave rise to amplified TCR beta CDR3 regions. TCR CDR3 underwent first-round RT-PCR with the HTBI primer set. TCRdb reprocessed the multiplex PCR reads with MiXCR, giving one entry per CDR3 protein. Among around 700,000 distinct CDR3 sequences, around 20% were seen once, and the ten largest hold approximately 16%. Material: blood. These receptor sequences come from a woman aged 50 to 60 with Graves' hyperthyroidism that later progressed to Graves' ophthalmopathy.

The V gene is TRBV6-2 or TRBV6-3, the J gene TRBJ1-1; D gene uncertain. Germline-derived CDR1 and CDR2 are MNHEY and SVGEGT. This CDR3 spans 15 amino acids. Deletions cut 6 bases from V and 1 base from J, with 15 bases between. CDR3 coding DNA: TGTGCCAGCAGGATGCTAAGGACGGGGAACACTGAAGCTTTCTTT. Encoded protein: CASRMLRTGNTEAFF.

This chain connects TRBV15 to TRBJ2-2; possibly TRBD2 for D (6 bases). CDR3 size: 15 residues. Between the trimmed V and J ends, which lost 3 bases and 5 bases, there was a span of 13 bases. Germline V gene sequence: CDR1 LNHNV, CDR2 YYDKDF (reference sequence). DNA of the CDR3: TGTGCCACCAGCAGGGGACTCCCGGGTACCGGGGAGCTGTTTTTT. It translates to CATSRGLPGTGELFF.

As to this clonotype: It may be a read error: a sequence one base away is much more abundant. The chain links TRBV13 to TRBJ2-3; 7 nucleotides agree with TRBD2. V lost 8 bases and J lost 3; bases outside the gene matches: 11. The CDR3 runs to 15 residues. Germline V CDR1 and CDR2: PRHDT, FYEKMQ (reference sequence). Here the CDR3 DNA reads TGTGCCAGCTGCACCGTGACGGGGGGAACAGATACGCAGTATTTT. It is translated as CASCTVTGGTDTQYF.

V gene TRBV29-1 combines with J gene TRBJ1-1; D is perhaps TRBD1 (6 bases). This CDR3 is 12 amino acids long. Germline CDR1 reads SQVTM; CDR2 reads ANQGSEA. The V end lost 6 bases, the J end lost 3 bases, and 11 bases lay between the germline ends. CDR3 sequence: CSVEQGYTEAFF. CDR3 nucleotide sequence: TGCAGCGTAGAACAGGGATACACTGAAGCTTTCTTT.

In this sample, this clonotype turned up a few times. The genes are TRBV7-9 and TRBJ2-2; perhaps D is TRBD1 or TRBD2 (6 bases each). Germline-derived CDR1 and CDR2 are SEHNR and FQNEAQ (reference sequence). The CDR3 extends over 16 amino acids. V gave up 6 bases and J gave up 2 bases, with 16 bases separating them. CDR3: CASRKGGPANTGELFF. CDR3 bases: TGTGCCAGCAGGAAGGGGGGACCGGCCAACACCGGGGAGCTGTTTTTT.

At least ten counts were recorded for this clonotype. The rearrangement links TRBV7-8 to TRBJ1-1; 12 bases agree with TRBD1. Germline loops: CDR1 SGHVS, CDR2 FQNEAQ. The V segment lost 4 bases and the J segment 5 bases; nucleotides outside the gene matches: 5. This CDR3 has 15 residues. CDR3: CASSWGQGAGTEAFF. DNA of the CDR3: TGTGCCAGCAGCTGGGGACAGGGGGCTGGGACTGAAGCTTTCTTT.

V usage is TRBV27 and J usage is TRBJ2-7, with D maybe TRBD2 (6 bases). V was pared by 2 bases and J by 3 bases, with 14 bases between. The CDR3 is 15 residues long. Germline loops: CDR1 MNHEY, CDR2 SMNVEV (reference sequence). The CDR3 region has the DNA TGTGCCAGCAGTTTAGAGGGATCGGGACTCTACGAGCAGTACTTC. Its protein product is CASSLEGSGLYEQYF.

The genes are TRBV10-3 and TRBJ1-1, with D uncertain. Germline-derived CDR1 and CDR2 are ENHRY and SYGVKD. The CDR3 runs to 13 residues. The ends were cut back, 8 bases at V and 4 bases at J, with 14 bases in the middle. In DNA, the CDR3 is TGTGCCATCGTCACTGGGTTGGGCACTGAAGCTTTCTTT. It specifies CAIVTGLGTEAFF.

This clonotype has just a few counts. This sequence joins TRBV14 and TRBJ2-3; no clear D gene. Trimming removed 4 bases from V and 2 bases from J, with 13 bases in between. CDR3 size: 15 residues. CDR1 is SGHDN, CDR2 FVKESK, per germline. This CDR3 is CASSRDWAVTDTQYF. The CDR3 coding sequence is TGTGCCAGCAGCCGAGATTGGGCGGTCACAGATACGCAGTATTTT.

This clonotype turned up a few times. The chain employs TRBV19 and TRBJ2-2; 7 positions match TRBD1. The CDR3 is made up of 15 amino acids. Germline V gives CDR1 LNHDA, CDR2 SQIVND (reference sequence). V was pared by 5 bases and J by 1 base, with 4 bases of the junction left unmatched. For the CDR3, the DNA is TGTGCCAGTAGTGCGGACAGGTTGAACACCGGGGAGCTGTTTTTT. Translated, it gives CASSADRLNTGELFF.

This clonotype was detected only a few times. This chain joins TRBV7-8 and TRBJ2-5; TRBD1 matches at 8 bases. Trimming removed 2 bases from V and 4 bases from J; junction bases left unmatched: 3. The length of the CDR3 is 14 residues. The germline V gene has CDR1 SGHVS and CDR2 FQNEAQ. CDR3 amino acids: CASSLLDRGETQYF. DNA for the CDR3: TGTGCCAGCAGCTTACTTGACAGGGGAGAGACCCAGTACTTC.

The table lists this clonotype with many counts. The rearrangement joins TRBV18 to TRBJ1-2; TRBD1 aligns across 11 bases. The CDR3 has 15 amino acids. The V and J ends lost 0 bases and 7 bases, in that order; junction bases with no gene match: 4. Per the germline V gene, CDR1 is KGHSH and CDR2 is LQKENI. The DNA of the CDR3 is TGTGCCAGCTCACCACCGTGGGACAGGGGGACTGGCTACACCTTC. Amino acid sequence: CASSPPWDRGTGYTF.

This clonotype was counted many times. The CDR3 DNA reads TGCAGTGCACATACAGGGGTCCTCTCCTACGAGCAGTACTTC. This encodes CSAHTGVLSYEQYF. J is TRBJ2-7 and V is TRBV20-1; 7 bases fit TRBD1. Germline lookup yields CDR1 DFQATT and CDR2 SNEGSKA (reference sequence). The CDR3 is 14 amino acids. The trim removed 6 bases at V and 0 bases at J, leaving 8 bases unmatched.

This clonotype was counted many times. V is TRBV2 and J is TRBJ2-7, with 8 bases matching TRBD2. The length of the CDR3 is 14 residues. Unmatched junction bases numbered 6, after V lost 6 bases and J lost 2 bases. Per the germline V gene, CDR1 is SNHLY and CDR2 is FYNNEI. Here the CDR3 DNA reads TGTGCCAGCAGCGGGGGGGTCCAAACCTACGAGCAGTACTTC. This sequence encodes CASSGGVQTYEQYF.

V and J are TRBV14 and TRBJ2-1; D remains unclear. Germline V gene lookup returns CDR1 SGHDN and CDR2 FVKESK. Trimming removed 4 bases from V and 6 bases from J, with 7 bases in between. The CDR3 consists of 12 residues. Here the CDR3 reads CASSRESNEQFF. The CDR3 DNA reads TGTGCCAGCAGCCGAGAGTCCAATGAGCAGTTCTTC.

The rearrangement joins TRBV30 to TRBJ2-3; 9 bases map to TRBD2. This CDR3 region has 17 residues. Looked up from germline, CDR1 is GTSNPN and CDR2 is SVGIG (reference sequence). Germline trimming cut 2 bases from V and 4 bases from J; bases unmatched to any gene: 13. Here the CDR3 DNA reads TGTGCCTGGAGTACCTCGGGAGGCGGGGGGGGTGCAGATACGCAGTATTTT. Its translation is CAWSTSGGGGGADTQYF.

A few counts support this clonotype. This chain uses TRBV2 with TRBJ1-6, with unresolved D. The length of the CDR3 is 13 residues. V was clipped by 8 bases and J by 9 bases, with 14 bases between them. Germline V gives CDR1 SNHLY, CDR2 FYNNEI. The CDR3 DNA reads TGTGCCAGCCGAGGCATTTTTGGTTCACCCCTCCACTTT. Encoded protein: CASRGIFGSPLHF.

This clonotype was observed a few times. V is TRBV19 and J is TRBJ1-4; no definite D call. V lost 6 bases and J 3 bases, leaving 8 bases between the germline ends. The CDR3 is 13 residues long. The V gene's germline CDR1 is LNHDA and CDR2 SQIVND (reference sequence). CDR3 sequence (DNA): TGTGCCAGTAGCAAGGCGGCTAATGAAAAACTGTTTTTT. Translating gives CASSKAANEKLFF.